Below are 2 T cell receptor beta chains sequenced from a single sample in a study of T cell changes during pregnancy in multiple sclerosis. Produced via immunoSEQ multiplex PCR; TCRdb's table is partial and in-frame only. The sample contains around 68,000 clones, 90% of which appear only once. Source: peripheral blood, taken in the third trimester of pregnancy. Every receptor here comes from a female donor with multiple sclerosis, enrolled in a pregnancy study.

J is TRBJ2-7 and V is TRBV30, with TRBD1 as a possible D gene (5 bases). The CDR3 totals 11 residues. Trimming pared 8 bases from V and 3 bases from J, leaving 11 bases between. Germline V lookup: CDR1 GTSNPN, CDR2 SVGIG (reference sequence). The CDR3 region is CAQTGLYEQYF. CDR3 in DNA: TGTGCCCAAACAGGCCTCTACGAGCAGTACTTC.

The chain is built from TRBV10-2 and TRBJ1-1, with 10 bases lining up with TRBD1. The CDR3 runs to 17 residues. Trimming cost V 4 bases and J 2 bases; bases outside gene matches: 10. From germline, CDR1 is WSHSY and CDR2 SAAADI. CDR3 DNA sequence: TGCGCCAGCAGTGCGCCCCGGGACAGGGGAAAAAACACTGAAGCTTTCTTT. This gives the protein CASSAPRDRGKNTEAFF.